The 21 T cell receptor beta chains below all came from one sample that was sequenced in a study of cytomegalovirus exposure and HLA in healthy donors. The PCR ran on 60 Vbeta and 13 Jbeta primers. Using immunoSEQ multiplex PCR, the repertoire was profiled, and TCRdb retains in-frame clones only, with some absent. This sample has 100,000 to 150,000 clones, with around four fifths found just once. The sample comprised PBMCs. These receptors originate from a man aged 18 to 35 in good health and CMV-seropositive.

The V gene is TRBV30, the J gene TRBJ2-1, with D perhaps matching TRBD1 (5 bases). V was trimmed by 4 bases and J by 3 bases, leaving 19 bases between them. The germline V gene encodes CDR1 GTSNPN and CDR2 SVGIG (reference sequence). The length of the CDR3 is 16 residues. CDR3 DNA sequence: TGTGCCTGGACCCCAGGCGTTGGACACCTCTACAATGAGCAGTTCTTC. Protein: CAWTPGVGHLYNEQFF.

V is TRBV30 and J is TRBJ1-1, with D tentatively TRBD1 (5 bases). The CDR3 is made up of 11 amino acids. Germline V gene data show CDR1 as GTSNPN and CDR2 as SVGIG (reference sequence). Deletions cut 3 bases from V and 4 bases from J, with 6 bases between. The CDR3 sequence is CAWRGRTEAFF. The CDR3 coding sequence is TGTGCCTGGAGGGGGCGCACTGAAGCTTTCTTT. The full variable domain, rest sourced from reference TRBV30 and TRBJ1-1, is SQTIHQWPATLVQPVGSPLSLECTVEGTSNPNLYWYRQAAGRGLQLLFYSVGIGQISSEVPQNLSASRPQDRQFILSSKKLLLSDSGFYLCAWRGRTEAFFGQGTRLTVV.

This clone was observed a handful of times. The chain carries TRBV2 and TRBJ1-2; TRBD1 aligns across 8 bases. The CDR3 extends over 12 amino acids. The V segment lost 7 bases and the J segment 7 bases; nucleotides outside the gene matches: 5. Germline CDR1 reads SNHLY; CDR2 reads FYNNEI. In DNA, the CDR3 is TGTGCCAGCATTGAGGGACAGGTTGGCTACACCTTC. Its translation is CASIEGQVGYTF. Looking up the rest from reference TRBV2 and TRBJ1-2 gives the full variable domain: EPEVTQTPSHQVTQMGQEVILRCVPISNHLYFYWYRQILGQKVEFLVSFYNNEISEKSEIFDDQFSVERPDGSNFTLKIRSTKLEDSAMYFCASIEGQVGYTFGSGTRLTVV.

The sample holds a few counts of this clone. The chain recombines TRBV18 with TRBJ2-5; D perhaps matches TRBD2 (6 bases). Germline V gene sequence: CDR1 KGHSH, CDR2 LQKENI. Trimming shortened V by 3 bases and J by 7 bases, and 12 bases separated the two germline ends. CDR3 length: 13 residues. CDR3 sequence reads: CASSPTSPGTQYF. The CDR3 coding sequence is TGTGCCAGCTCACCGACTAGTCCGGGGACCCAGTACTTC. Combining the CDR3 with reference TRBV18 and TRBJ2-5 gives the whole variable domain NAGVMQNPRHLVRRRGQEARLRCSPMKGHSHVYWYRQLPEEGLKFMVYLQKENIIDESGMPKERFSAEFPKEGPSILRIQQVVRGDSAAYFCASSPTSPGTQYFGPGTRLLVL.

The rearrangement joins TRBV29-1 to TRBJ1-1; no reliable D call. Trimming left V 5 bases short and J 1 base short, with 5 bases between. The CDR3 length is 11 residues. Germline values: CDR1 SQVTM, CDR2 ANQGSEA. This chain's CDR3 is CSVTANTEAFF. As DNA, the CDR3 is TGCAGCGTTACAGCGAACACTGAAGCTTTCTTT.

The V gene is TRBV30, the J gene TRBJ2-5; TRBD1 matches at 7 bases. Germline CDR1 and CDR2: GTSNPN and SVGIG (reference sequence). The CDR3 is 12 residues long. Trimming cost V 4 bases and J 5 bases; bases outside gene matches: 4. CDR3 sequence reads: CAWNRGTETQYF. In nucleotides, the CDR3 is TGTGCCTGGAACAGGGGCACGGAGACCCAGTACTTC.

V and J are TRBV5-1 and TRBJ2-7, with 7 bases fitting TRBD1. Germline V gene data show CDR1 as SGHRS and CDR2 as YFSETQ. Germline trimming cut 4 bases from V and 0 bases from J; bases unmatched to any gene: 7. The CDR3 runs to 15 residues. Here the CDR3 DNA reads TGCGCCAGCAGCACCCAACAGGGGCCCTCCTACGAGCAGTACTTC. Protein sequence: CASSTQQGPSYEQYF.

This chain uses TRBV4-1 with TRBJ2-3; TRBD2 is a possible D gene (6 bases). Germline values: CDR1 MGHRA, CDR2 YSYEKL. Deletions cut 4 bases from V and 4 bases from J, with 12 bases between. This CDR3 has 14 residues. CDR3 protein: CASSLGWGADTQYF. In DNA, the CDR3 is TGCGCCAGCAGCCTTGGGTGGGGGGCAGATACGCAGTATTTT.

V usage is TRBV11-2 and J usage is TRBJ1-1, with a possible D match to TRBD1 (5 bases). The V gene lost 0 bases and the J gene lost 1 base, with 9 bases spanning the gap. Germline loops: CDR1 SGHAT, CDR2 FQNNGV. The CDR3 totals 15 residues. The DNA for the CDR3 is TGTGCCAGCAGCTTAGACGGGGACTCGAACACTGAAGCTTTCTTT. This gives the protein CASSLDGDSNTEAFF. Based on the CDR3 plus reference TRBV11-2 and TRBJ1-1, the full variable domain is EAGVAQSPRYKIIEKRQSVAFWCNPISGHATLYWYQQILGQGPKLLIQFQNNGVVDDSQLPKDRFSAERLKGVDSTLKIQPAKLEDSAVYLCASSLDGDSNTEAFFGQGTRLTVV.

The genes are TRBV19 and TRBJ1-1, with 7 bases lining up with TRBD1. The germline V gene encodes CDR1 LNHDA and CDR2 SQIVND (reference sequence). The trim removed 6 bases at V and 0 bases at J, leaving 4 bases unmatched. The CDR3 is 14 amino acids. The CDR3 loop reads CASSSDRMNTEAFF. CDR3 sequence (DNA): TGTGCCAGTAGCTCGGACAGGATGAACACTGAAGCTTTCTTT.

This clone showed up just once. The chain carries TRBV7-8 and TRBJ2-1; no definite D call. The CDR3 extends over 15 amino acids. With 5 bases removed from V and 6 bases from J, the gap between germline ends came to 17 bases. The germline gives CDR1 SGHVS, CDR2 FQNEAQ. CDR3 bases: TGTGCCAGCAGCCCCCGACCCCCAGGAAGCAATGAGCAGTTCTTC. It codes for CASSPRPPGSNEQFF.

The chain couples TRBV6-1 to TRBJ2-7; D is undetermined. From germline, CDR1 is MNHNS and CDR2 SASEGT. Trimming took off 3 bases at V and 0 bases at J, with 12 bases between the two ends. The CDR3 is 15 amino acids. The DNA of the CDR3 is TGTGCCAGCAGTGAGAGGAGTCTATTCTCCTACGAGCAGTACTTC. Protein product: CASSERSLFSYEQYF.

The rearrangement uses TRBV9 and TRBJ1-5, with 7 bases that match TRBD1. The V segment lost 4 bases and the J segment 5 bases; nucleotides outside the gene matches: 12. Germline lookup yields CDR1 SGDLS and CDR2 YYNGEE. The CDR3 contains 16 residues. CDR3 loop: CASSPHADRAHQPQHF. CDR3 nucleotide sequence: TGTGCCAGCAGCCCTCACGCAGACAGGGCCCATCAGCCCCAGCATTTT.

There are a few counts of this clone. The CDR3 loop is CAWRAGLATHNEQFF. In DNA form, the CDR3 reads TGTGCCTGGAGGGCGGGACTAGCAACACACAATGAGCAGTTCTTC. The gene calls are TRBV30 and TRBJ2-1; 9 bases fit TRBD2. This CDR3 is built from 15 residues. The V gene's germline CDR1 is GTSNPN and CDR2 SVGIG (reference sequence). Unmatched junction bases numbered 8, after V lost 3 bases and J lost 5 bases. Complete variable domain (other parts from reference TRBV30 and TRBJ2-1): SQTIHQWPATLVQPVGSPLSLECTVEGTSNPNLYWYRQAAGRGLQLLFYSVGIGQISSEVPQNLSASRPQDRQFILSSKKLLLSDSGFYLCAWRAGLATHNEQFFGPGTRLTVL.

The chain joins TRBV4-2 to TRBJ2-1, with 12 bases identical to TRBD2. The CDR3 has 14 amino acids. V was pared by 3 bases and J by 6 bases, with 0 bases of the junction left unmatched. Germline values: CDR1 LGHNA, CDR2 YNFKEQ. Written as DNA, the CDR3 is TGTGCCAGCAGCCAGGGACTAGCGGGCAATGAGCAGTTCTTC. This translates into CASSQGLAGNEQFF.

This clone was counted a single time. The CDR3 region is CASSLQGNQPQHF. CDR3 DNA sequence: TGTGCCAGCAGCTTACAGGGAAATCAGCCCCAGCATTTT. The chain is built from TRBV13 and TRBJ1-5; maybe TRBD1 (5 bases). V was trimmed by 2 bases and J by 4 bases, leaving 6 bases between them. CDR3 length: 13 amino acids. The germline V gene has CDR1 PRHDT and CDR2 FYEKMQ (reference sequence).

The CDR3 region is CASSSGVSAYGYTF. In DNA, the CDR3 is TGTGCCAGCAGTTCGGGGGTGTCGGCATATGGCTACACCTTC. This chain uses TRBV28 with TRBJ1-2, with a possible D match to TRBD1 (5 bases). V shed 4 bases and J shed 5 bases, with 14 bases lying between them. Looked up from germline, CDR1 is MDHEN and CDR2 is SYDVKM. The CDR3 loop spans 14 amino acids.

The chain employs TRBV5-1 and TRBJ2-7; TRBD1 matches 7 bases. The J segment lost 1 base and the V segment lost 4 bases, leaving 5 bases of the junction unmatched. Germline V gene data show CDR1 as SGHRS and CDR2 as YFSETQ. This CDR3 spans 14 amino acids. CDR3 residues: CASSLTGDSYEQYF. Here the CDR3 DNA reads TGCGCCAGCAGCCTCACAGGGGATTCCTACGAGCAGTACTTC.

The chain uses TRBV9 and TRBJ2-7; 12 nucleotides align to TRBD1. The germline V gene encodes CDR1 SGDLS and CDR2 YYNGEE. V lost 0 bases and J lost 7; bases outside the gene matches: 5. This CDR3 region has 15 residues. The CDR3 DNA reads as TGTGCCAGCAGCGTAGGGGGACAGGGGGCAGGGGAGCAGTACTTC. This translates into CASSVGGQGAGEQYF.

This chain joins TRBV6-5 and TRBJ2-1; D uncertain. V lost 4 bases and J lost 4, with 5 bases in between. Germline CDR1 is MNHEY and CDR2 is SVGAGI. CDR3 length: 12 residues. The CDR3 DNA follows: TGTGCCAGCAGTTTTCGGTACAATGAGCAGTTCTTC. It is translated as CASSFRYNEQFF.

The chain carries TRBV4-1 and TRBJ2-1; TRBD1 agrees at 7 bases. The CDR3 spans 15 residues. V shed 4 bases, J shed 2 bases, and the junction held 5 bases outside the gene matches. CDR1 and CDR2 (germline): MGHRA, YSYEKL. CDR3 DNA sequence: TGCGCCAGCAGCCCAGGGACAGTCCCCTACAATGAGCAGTTCTTC. Amino acid sequence: CASSPGTVPYNEQFF.